A selection of T cell receptor beta chains follows, all from one sample in a study of shared clonotypes between healthy human individuals. Clones were read by immunoSEQ multiplex PCR, and TCRdb kept only the in-frame ones, dropping some. The data hold roughly 2.2 million clones, with approximately 90% observed a single time. What was sequenced was naive CD4+ T cells from PBMCs. The origin of the receptors is a man aged 18 to 29 in good health. Some clones in this sample may be carry-over from other donors' samples. The CDR3 runs from the conserved cysteine through the conserved F or W. Each record gives: V gene, J gene, clone size, D gene, CDR3 DNA, CDR3 protein. A D gene is named only where the DNA matches it firmly. Clone size, where shown, is once, few, many, or a class for clones that have expanded.

V: TRBV9
J: TRBJ2-1
size: -
D: -
DNA: TGTGCCAGCAGCTCCATAGTAGGGAAATACAATGAGCAGTTCTTC
CDR3: CASSSIVGKYNEQFF

V: TRBV28
J: TRBJ2-3
size: -
D: TRBD1
DNA: TGTGCCAGCAGTCCCCGGGGACAGGGGTACACAGATACGCAGTATTTT
CDR3: CASSPRGQGYTDTQYF

V: TRBV30
J: TRBJ1-1
size: few
D: TRBD1
DNA: TGTGCCTTGGACAGGGGAAGACGTGAAGCTTTCTTT
CDR3: CALDRGRREAFF

V: TRBV5-1
J: TRBJ2-3
size: -
D: -
DNA: TGCGCCAGCAGCAGATATACCAACACAGATACGCAGTATTTT
CDR3: CASSRYTNTDTQYF

V: TRBV7-9
J: TRBJ2-3
size: -
D: TRBD2
DNA: TGTGCCAGCAGCTTGGGACTAGCGGGAGAGGTAGATACGCAGTATTTT
CDR3: CASSLGLAGEVDTQYF

V: TRBV25-1
J: TRBJ1-6
size: -
D: TRBD1
DNA: TGTGCCAGCAGTGAGCTCAAAGCAGGGGGCCTTTCACCCCTCCACTTT
CDR3: CASSELKAGGLSPLHF

V: TRBV15
J: TRBJ1-2
size: -
D: TRBD1
DNA: TGTGCCACCAGCAGCCGGACAGGGAACTATGGCTACACCTTC
CDR3: CATSSRTGNYGYTF

V: TRBV2
J: TRBJ2-3
size: -
D: -
DNA: TGTGCCAGCTTAAGGGAAGATACGCAGTATTTT
CDR3: CASLREDTQYF

V: TRBV6-6
J: TRBJ2-1
size: -
D: -
DNA: TGTGCCAGCAGTTACGGTACTAGGGACATTAATGAGCAGTTCTTC
CDR3: CASSYGTRDINEQFF

V: TRBV5-1
J: TRBJ1-1
size: few
D: -
DNA: TGCGCCAGCAGCTTTTGGCTGAACACTGAAGCTTTCTTT
CDR3: CASSFWLNTEAFF

V: TRBV7-3
J: TRBJ2-5
size: -
D: -
DNA: TGTGCCAGCAGCTCGGGAGTCCCATCCCAAGAGACCCAGTACTTC
CDR3: CASSSGVPSQETQYF

V: TRBV9
J: TRBJ1-4
size: -
D: TRBD1
DNA: TGTGCCAGCAGCGTGCGGGACAGGGTTCGAGGCGAAAAACTGTTTTTT
CDR3: CASSVRDRVRGEKLFF

V: TRBV7-9
J: TRBJ2-3
size: -
D: -
DNA: TGTGCCAGCAGCTTCGGCAGGGAAGCTTATTTT
CDR3: CASSFGREAYF

V: TRBV18
J: TRBJ2-7
size: -
D: TRBD2
DNA: TGTGCCAGCTCACCAAGGCGGGGGGAGGTGGTCGAGCAGTACTTC
CDR3: CASSPRRGEVVEQYF

V: TRBV18
J: TRBJ1-3
size: -
D: -
DNA: TGTGCCAGCTCACGAACTGAAGAGTCTGGAAACACCATATATTTT
CDR3: CASSRTEESGNTIYF

V: TRBV28
J: TRBJ2-3
size: -
D: TRBD2
DNA: TGTGCCAGCAGTTTATGGGCTAGCGGGAAAACCACAGATACGCAGTATTTT
CDR3: CASSLWASGKTTDTQYF

V: TRBV5-1
J: TRBJ2-7
size: -
D: TRBD1
DNA: TGCGCCAGCAGCCCGGACAGGGTAGAAGTCGGAGGACAGTACTTC
CDR3: CASSPDRVEVGGQYF

V: TRBV28
J: TRBJ2-7
size: -
D: -
DNA: TGTGCCAGCAGCTCCGGGACAACTTCCTACGAGCAGTACTTC
CDR3: CASSSGTTSYEQYF

V: TRBV4-1
J: TRBJ2-1
size: -
D: -
DNA: TGCGCCAGCAGGGGTCTCGGGGTTTCTAGAGCTAGGGATGAGCAGTTCTTC
CDR3: CASRGLGVSRARDEQFF

V: TRBV10-3
J: TRBJ2-7
size: -
D: -
DNA: TGTGCCATCAGAGAGGACGACCACTACGAGCAGTACTTC
CDR3: CAIREDDHYEQYF

V: TRBV7-8
J: TRBJ2-6
size: -
D: -
DNA: TGTGCCAGCAGCTTTCTACCCGGGACGGATTCTGGGGCCAACGTCCTGACTTTC
CDR3: CASSFLPGTDSGANVLTF

V: TRBV19
J: TRBJ1-2
size: -
D: -
DNA: TGTGCCAGTAGTGGGGCTGGGATTTCCTATGGCTACACCTTC
CDR3: CASSGAGISYGYTF

V: TRBV30
J: TRBJ2-1
size: -
D: TRBD2
DNA: TGTGCCTGGAGTAAGGGACTAGCGGGAATAATCTTGTTCTTC
CDR3: CAWSKGLAGIILFF

V: TRBV7-3
J: TRBJ2-1
size: -
D: -
DNA: TGTGCCAGCAGCTTTAAGTGGGGGAATGAGCAGTTCTTC
CDR3: CASSFKWGNEQFF

V: TRBV7-6
J: TRBJ1-1
size: -
D: TRBD1
DNA: TGTGCCAGCAGCTTAGAGCAGGGGGCTATGAACACTGAAGCTTTCTTT
CDR3: CASSLEQGAMNTEAFF

V: TRBV5-1
J: TRBJ1-2
size: once
D: TRBD1
DNA: TGCGCCAGCAGTATGCAAGGGGGCGCGGGTGGCTACACCTTC
CDR3: CASSMQGGAGGYTF

V: TRBV15
J: TRBJ2-3
size: -
D: TRBD2
DNA: TGTGCCACCAGCCCATCCGGGACTAGCGAAACAGATACGCAGTATTTT
CDR3: CATSPSGTSETDTQYF

V: TRBV5-4
J: TRBJ2-2
size: few
D: TRBD2
DNA: TGTGCCAGCAGCTCCGGAGGTATTAGCGGGAGCACCGGGGAGCTGTTTTTT
CDR3: CASSSGGISGSTGELFF

V: TRBV2
J: TRBJ1-4
size: -
D: -
DNA: TGTGCCAGCAGTGAAGCTTGGGCAGTTGGGGTCCTTGAAAAACTGTTTTTT
CDR3: CASSEAWAVGVLEKLFF

V: TRBV6-6
J: TRBJ1-2
size: -
D: -
DNA: TGTGCCAGCAGTTACTTACGACAGGTTAACTATGGCTACACCTTC
CDR3: CASSYLRQVNYGYTF